These 13 T cell receptor beta chains were sequenced from one sample in a study of shared clonotypes between healthy human individuals. Profiling relied on immunoSEQ multiplex PCR, and the TCRdb table lists in-frame clones only, not all of them. The sample lists around 1,000,000 clones; roughly 80% were seen once. The sample taken for sequencing was memory CD4+ T cells from PBMCs. Sample subset: CD45RA-negative fraction. These receptors were taken from a man younger than 35 in good health. Some clones in this sample may be carry-over from other donors' samples.

The chain has TRBV19 and TRBJ2-4; tentative D call: TRBD1 (6 bases). CDR1 LNHDA and CDR2 SQIVND come from the germline V gene (reference sequence). V lost 7 bases and J lost 7, with 17 bases in between. CDR3 size: 14 residues. CDR3 nucleotide sequence: TGTGCCAGTAAAGATGGGGCAGGGGCTAACATTCAGTACTTC. It is translated as CASKDGAGANIQYF.

This clone was seen just once. The chain is built from TRBV5-1 and TRBJ2-1; 9 positions match TRBD2. Looked up from germline, CDR1 is SGHRS and CDR2 is YFSETQ. V was clipped by 0 bases and J by 5 bases; unmatched bases: 6. The length of the CDR3 is 16 residues. The CDR3 DNA reads TGCGCCAGCAGCTTGGAAGGACTAGCGCCAAACAATGAGCAGTTCTTC. It translates to CASSLEGLAPNNEQFF.

Many counts were recorded for this clone. Other DNA sequences of this sample code for an identical CDR3. This sequence joins TRBV30 and TRBJ1-2; D possibly corresponds to TRBD1 (6 bases). The length of the CDR3 is 11 residues. The germline V and J ends were trimmed by 2 bases and 8 bases, with 9 bases remaining between them. Germline V lookup: CDR1 GTSNPN, CDR2 SVGIG (reference sequence). The CDR3 DNA follows: TGTGCCTGGAGTTGGGGGGGCGGCTACACCTTC. As protein: CAWSWGGGYTF.

The CDR3 nucleotides are TGTGCCAGCAGCCCCGGTCTCGCCCACCCCTACGAGCAGTACTTC. Protein: CASSPGLAHPYEQYF. The chain couples TRBV6-5 to TRBJ2-7; no clear D. The CDR3 extends over 15 amino acids. CDR1 is MNHEY, CDR2 SVGAGI, per germline. The ends were cut back, 6 bases at V and 2 bases at J, with 17 bases in the middle.

The rearrangement links TRBV10-3 to TRBJ1-1; 8 bases align to TRBD1. The CDR3 has 14 amino acids. The V gene end was trimmed by 4 bases and the J gene end by 4 bases; junction bases not matched to a gene: 5. The germline CDR1 and CDR2 sequences are ENHRY and SYGVKD. The CDR3 DNA is TGTGCCATCAGTGGTTCGGACAGGGCCACTGAAGCTTTCTTT. It specifies CAISGSDRATEAFF.

The V call is TRBV5-4, the J call TRBJ1-2; 9 nucleotides line up with TRBD1. The CDR3 length is 14 residues. Germline-derived CDR1 and CDR2 are SGHNT and YYREEE (reference sequence). The V and J ends lost 3 bases and 8 bases, in that order; junction bases with no gene match: 8. DNA of the CDR3: TGTGCCAGCAGCTGGACAGGGGTTTCGGGGGGCTACACCTTC. Its translation: CASSWTGVSGGYTF.

The chain is built from TRBV30 and TRBJ2-5; 7 bases fit TRBD2. The length of the CDR3 is 16 residues. V was pared by 2 bases and J by 2 bases, with 11 bases of the junction left unmatched. The germline V gene encodes CDR1 GTSNPN and CDR2 SVGIG (reference sequence). CDR3 sequence: CAWSNSSGRGQETQYF. CDR3 nucleotide sequence: TGTGCCTGGAGTAACTCTAGCGGTAGAGGGCAAGAGACCCAGTACTTC.

In its sample, this clone was seen a few times. This may be a read error, as it is one base from a much larger clone. The V call is TRBV28, the J call TRBJ2-5, with TRBD2 matching 13 bases. Germline CDR1 MDHEN, CDR2 SYDVKM. V was clipped by 6 bases and J by 5 bases; unmatched bases: 6. This CDR3 has 15 residues. The CDR3: CASRQTSGGPETQYF. DNA for the CDR3: TGTGCCAGCAGACAGACTAGCGGGGGGCCGGAGACCCAGTACTTC.

This clone showed up just a few times. Other DNA sequences of this sample code for an identical CDR3. V usage is TRBV2 and J usage is TRBJ2-7; tentative D call: TRBD2 (5 bases). The CDR3 totals 11 residues. Germline-derived CDR1 and CDR2 are SNHLY and FYNNEI. V was cut by 8 bases and J by 1 base, with 6 bases left in between. CDR3 sequence: CASRGSYEQYF. The CDR3 bases are TGTGCCAGCCGGGGTTCCTACGAGCAGTACTTC. Using reference TRBV2 and TRBJ2-7 for the parts outside the CDR3, the full variable domain is EPEVTQTPSHQVTQMGQEVILRCVPISNHLYFYWYRQILGQKVEFLVSFYNNEISEKSEIFDDQFSVERPDGSNFTLKIRSTKLEDSAMYFCASRGSYEQYFGPGTRLTVT.

For this clone: One end of the junction is discordant with germline, which a read error may explain. The CDR3 region has the DNA TGTGCCAACAGCTCGGCCATTAGCAATCAGCCCCAGCATTTT. It translates to CANSSAISNQPQHF. The gene calls are TRBV7-8 and TRBJ1-5; D not resolved. The germline gives CDR1 SGHVS, CDR2 FQNEAQ. There are 14 residues in the CDR3. Complete variable domain (other parts from reference TRBV7-8 and TRBJ1-5): GAGVSQSPRYKVAKRGQDVALRCDPISGHVSLFWYQQALGQGPEFLTYFQNEAQLDKSGLPSDRFFAERPEGSVSTLKIQRTQQEDSAVYLCANSSAISNQPQHFGDGTRLSIL.

V and J are TRBV19 and TRBJ1-4; D is possibly TRBD1 (6 bases). Deletions cut 5 bases from V and 8 bases from J, with 18 bases between. This CDR3 contains 15 residues. Germline loops: CDR1 LNHDA, CDR2 SQIVND (reference sequence). The CDR3 DNA reads as TGTGCCAGTAGTGCAAGACAGGCCCAAGGCGAAAAACTGTTTTTT. The encoded protein is CASSARQAQGEKLFF.

The sample holds a few counts of this clone. The V gene is TRBV6-5, the J gene TRBJ2-7, with D tentatively TRBD2 (5 bases). This CDR3 contains 15 residues. Looked up from germline, CDR1 is MNHEY and CDR2 is SVGAGI. Trimming removed 0 bases from V and 2 bases from J, with 11 bases in between. CDR3 loop: CASSYSPGLAYEQYF. In DNA form, the CDR3 reads TGTGCCAGCAGTTACTCCCCGGGGTTAGCCTACGAGCAGTACTTC.

The chain employs TRBV15 and TRBJ2-1; D may be TRBD2 (5 bases). This CDR3 has 16 amino acids. The V and J ends lost 4 bases and 9 bases respectively, with 22 bases between them. From germline, CDR1 is LNHNV and CDR2 YYDKDF (reference sequence). Here the CDR3 DNA reads TGTGCCACCAGCACCCCAGGAGGAATGGGTATCGGTGAGCAGTTCTTC. Amino acids: CATSTPGGMGIGEQFF.